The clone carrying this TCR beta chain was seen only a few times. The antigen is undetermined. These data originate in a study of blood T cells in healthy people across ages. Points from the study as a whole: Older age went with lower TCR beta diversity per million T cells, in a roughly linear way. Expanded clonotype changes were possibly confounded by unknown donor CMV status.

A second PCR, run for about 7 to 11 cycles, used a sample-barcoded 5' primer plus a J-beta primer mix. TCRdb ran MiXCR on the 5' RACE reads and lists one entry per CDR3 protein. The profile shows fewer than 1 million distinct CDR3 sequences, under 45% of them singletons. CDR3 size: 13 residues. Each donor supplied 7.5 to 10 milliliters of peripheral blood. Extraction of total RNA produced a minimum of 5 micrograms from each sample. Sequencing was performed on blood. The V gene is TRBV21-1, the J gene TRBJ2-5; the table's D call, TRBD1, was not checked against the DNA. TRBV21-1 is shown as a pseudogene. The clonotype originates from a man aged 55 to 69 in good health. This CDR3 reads CAGSLGVQETQYF. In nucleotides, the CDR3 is TGTGCCGGCTCGTTAGGGGTTCAAGAGACCCAGTACTTC.